Described below is a single T cell receptor beta chain sequence and its context. Its antigen remains unidentified. The sample belongs to a study of shared clonotypes between healthy human individuals. Study findings and constraints: Sharing across several donors was seen in roughly 5% of naive CD4 clonotypes.

Naive CD8 cells lacked CD45RO, underwent positive selection for CCR7 and left out terminally differentiated effector memory CD45RA+ cells. Replicate PCRs from sorted subsets contained roughly 220 ng DNA, which is roughly 30,000 T cell genomes. Method: immunoSEQ multiplex PCR; TCRdb's copy keeps in-frame clones and lacks some. The sample includes about 2 million clones, approximately 95% of them seen just once. This clonotype originated in a man between 18 and 29 years old in good health. Sequencing input: naive CD8+ T cells sorted from blood.

As DNA, the CDR3 is TGCGCCAGCAGAGGTGGGACAGGTGGTGGAAAACTGTTTTTT. As protein: CASRGGTGGGKLFF. The rearrangement joins TRBV10-2 to TRBJ1-4; 8 bases are a match to TRBD1. Germline values: CDR1 WSHSY, CDR2 SAAADI. The CDR3 extends over 14 amino acids. V dropped 6 bases and J dropped 10; count of bases not matched to a gene: 10.